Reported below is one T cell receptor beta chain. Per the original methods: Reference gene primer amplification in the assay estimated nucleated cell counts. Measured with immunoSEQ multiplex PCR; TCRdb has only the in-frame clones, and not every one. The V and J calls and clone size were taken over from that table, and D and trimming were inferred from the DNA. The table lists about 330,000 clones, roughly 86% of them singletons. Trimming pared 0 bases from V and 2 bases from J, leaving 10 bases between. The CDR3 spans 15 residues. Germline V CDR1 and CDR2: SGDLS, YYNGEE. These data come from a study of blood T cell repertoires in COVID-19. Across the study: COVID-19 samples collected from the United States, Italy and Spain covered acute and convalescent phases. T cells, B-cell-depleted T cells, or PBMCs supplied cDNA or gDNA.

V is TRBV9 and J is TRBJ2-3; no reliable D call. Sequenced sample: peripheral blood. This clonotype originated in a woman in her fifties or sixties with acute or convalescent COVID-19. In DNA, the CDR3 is TGTGCCAGCAGCGTAGGAGTGCCATTCACAGATACGCAGTATTTT. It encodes CASSVGVPFTDTQYF.